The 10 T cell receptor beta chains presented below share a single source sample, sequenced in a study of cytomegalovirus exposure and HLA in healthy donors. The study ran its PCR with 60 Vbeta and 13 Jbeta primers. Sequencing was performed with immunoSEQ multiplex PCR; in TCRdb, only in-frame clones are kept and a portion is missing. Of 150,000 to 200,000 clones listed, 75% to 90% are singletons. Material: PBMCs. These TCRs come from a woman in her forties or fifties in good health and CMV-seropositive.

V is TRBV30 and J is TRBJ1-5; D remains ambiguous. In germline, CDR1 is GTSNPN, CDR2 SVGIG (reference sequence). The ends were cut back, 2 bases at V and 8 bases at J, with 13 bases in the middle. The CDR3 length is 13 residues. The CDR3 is CAWSQQLGEPQHF. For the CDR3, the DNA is TGTGCCTGGAGTCAACAGCTCGGGGAGCCCCAGCATTTT.

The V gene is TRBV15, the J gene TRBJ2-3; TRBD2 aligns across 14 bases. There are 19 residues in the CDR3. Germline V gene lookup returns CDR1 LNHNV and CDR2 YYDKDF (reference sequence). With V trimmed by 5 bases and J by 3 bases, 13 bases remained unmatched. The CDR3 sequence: CATSSSPGTSGGGTDTQYF. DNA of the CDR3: TGTGCCACCAGCTCCAGTCCCGGGACTAGCGGGGGTGGTACAGATACGCAGTATTTT.

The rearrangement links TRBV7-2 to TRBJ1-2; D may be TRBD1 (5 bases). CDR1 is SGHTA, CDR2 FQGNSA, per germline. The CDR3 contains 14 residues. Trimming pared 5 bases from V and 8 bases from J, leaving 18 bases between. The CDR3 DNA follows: TGTGCCAGCAGCACAGGAGCGATCCAAGAAGGCTACACCTTC. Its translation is CASSTGAIQEGYTF. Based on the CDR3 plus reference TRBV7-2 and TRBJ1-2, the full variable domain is GAGVSQSPSNKVTEKGKDVELRCDPISGHTALYWYRQSLGQGLEFLIYFQGNSAPDKSGLPSDRFSAERTGGSVSTLTIQRTQQEDSAVYLCASSTGAIQEGYTFGSGTRLTVV.

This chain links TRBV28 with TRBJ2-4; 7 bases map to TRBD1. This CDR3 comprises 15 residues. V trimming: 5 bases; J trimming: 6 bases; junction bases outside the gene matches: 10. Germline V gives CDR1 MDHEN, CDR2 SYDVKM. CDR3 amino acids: CASSPFTGAGNIQYF. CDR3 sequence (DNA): TGTGCCAGCAGTCCTTTCACAGGGGCGGGAAACATTCAGTACTTC.

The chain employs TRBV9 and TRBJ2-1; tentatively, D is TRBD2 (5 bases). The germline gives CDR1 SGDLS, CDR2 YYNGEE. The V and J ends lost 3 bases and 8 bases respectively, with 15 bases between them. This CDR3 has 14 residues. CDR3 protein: CASSGGWGGDEQFF. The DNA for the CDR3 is TGTGCCAGCAGCGGAGGGTGGGGTGGGGATGAGCAGTTCTTC.

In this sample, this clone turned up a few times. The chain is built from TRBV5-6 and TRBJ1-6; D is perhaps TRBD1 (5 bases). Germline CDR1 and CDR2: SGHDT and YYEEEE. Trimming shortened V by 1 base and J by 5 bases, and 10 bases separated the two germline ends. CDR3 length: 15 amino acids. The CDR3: CASSLYRKDNSPLHF. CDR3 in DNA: TGTGCCAGCAGCTTGTACAGGAAAGATAATTCACCCCTCCACTTT.

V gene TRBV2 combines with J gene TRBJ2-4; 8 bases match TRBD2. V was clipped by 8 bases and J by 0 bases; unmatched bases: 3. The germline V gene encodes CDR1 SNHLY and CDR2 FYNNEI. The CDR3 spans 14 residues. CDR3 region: CASERGSAKNIQYF. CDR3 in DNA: TGTGCCAGCGAGCGGGGGTCAGCCAAAAACATTCAGTACTTC. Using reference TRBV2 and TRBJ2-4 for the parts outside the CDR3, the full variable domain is EPEVTQTPSHQVTQMGQEVILRCVPISNHLYFYWYRQILGQKVEFLVSFYNNEISEKSEIFDDQFSVERPDGSNFTLKIRSTKLEDSAMYFCASERGSAKNIQYFGAGTRLSVL.

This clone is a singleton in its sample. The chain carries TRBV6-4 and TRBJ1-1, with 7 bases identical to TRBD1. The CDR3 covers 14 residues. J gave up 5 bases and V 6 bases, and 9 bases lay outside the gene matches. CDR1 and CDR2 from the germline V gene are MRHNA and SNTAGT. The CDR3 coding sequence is TGTGCCAGCAGGCAGGGGGACTCCAGTACTGAAGCTTTCTTT. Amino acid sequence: CASRQGDSSTEAFF.

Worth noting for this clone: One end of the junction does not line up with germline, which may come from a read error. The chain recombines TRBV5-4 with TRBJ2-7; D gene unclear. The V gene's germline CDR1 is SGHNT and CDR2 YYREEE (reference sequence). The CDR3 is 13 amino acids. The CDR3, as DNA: TGTGCCGGCAGCTTGCCAACACAGTACGAGCAGTACTTC. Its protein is CAGSLPTQYEQYF.

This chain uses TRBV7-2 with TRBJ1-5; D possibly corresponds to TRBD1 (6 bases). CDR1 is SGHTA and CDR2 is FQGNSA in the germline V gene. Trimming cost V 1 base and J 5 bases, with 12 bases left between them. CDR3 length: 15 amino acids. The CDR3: CASSLESGADQPQHF. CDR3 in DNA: TGTGCCAGCAGCTTAGAATCAGGGGCGGATCAGCCCCAGCATTTT.